The T cell receptor beta chain described here comes from a study of Ad26.COV2.S vaccination and SARS-CoV-2 variants. Findings and limits, study-wide: Those who received vaccine or placebo ended up with similar non-spike TCR breadth. Placebo recipients trailed vaccine recipients in spike-specific TCR breadth. From the TCR breadth and depth analyses, total T cell responses may have been underestimated.

The method was immunoSEQ multiplex PCR; TCRdb's version includes in-frame clones alone and lacks a portion of them. This sample has about 350,000 clones, with just over 90% found just once. A remark on this clone: What it binds is not known.

Trimming took off 5 bases at V and 4 bases at J, with 12 bases between the two ends. The CDR3 consists of 14 residues. Germline values: CDR1 LNHNV, CDR2 YYDKDF (reference sequence). The rearrangement joins TRBV15 to TRBJ1-5; weak D call: TRBD1 (6 bases). The sequenced sample was peripheral blood, obtained after recovery from COVID-19. The clonotype was recovered from a human donor who had recovered from COVID-19. CDR3 loop: CATSQGRINQPQHF. The CDR3 DNA sequence: TGTGCCACCAGCCAGGGGAGGATAAATCAGCCCCAGCATTTT.